This T cell receptor beta chain appears in the sequencing data of a study of CD8+CD57+ T cells in acquired aplastic anemia. V lost 2 bases and J lost 2, with 21 bases in between. This CDR3 is built from 18 residues. Germline values: CDR1 SGHTA, CDR2 FQGNSA. This clonotype has a single count. The antigen remains unidentified. Researchers used genomic DNA as the template to profile TCR beta VDJ and CDR3. TCRdb redid the calling of the reads with MiXCR, one entry per CDR3 protein. The sample includes 200,000 to 250,000 distinct CDR3 sequences, around 63% of them seen just once. General observations from the study: Between patients and controls, CD8+ Simpson's diversity did not vary significantly. Found in both controls and patients were twenty-nine CD8+ CDR3 sequences.

The rearrangement links TRBV7-2 to TRBJ2-5; possibly TRBD1 for D (5 bases). This receptor was identified in a human donor in good health. The sequencing sample was made of sorted CD4+, CD8+, or CD8+CD57+ T cells (not recorded which) from PBMCs. The chain's CDR3 is CASSLPPRASHFQETQYF. CDR3 bases: TGTGCCAGCAGCTTACCACCCAGGGCCTCTCACTTTCAAGAGACCCAGTACTTC. The full variable domain, with the rest looked up from reference TRBV7-2 and TRBJ2-5, is GAGVSQSPSNKVTEKGKDVELRCDPISGHTALYWYRQSLGQGLEFLIYFQGNSAPDKSGLPSDRFSAERTGGSVSTLTIQRTQQEDSAVYLCASSLPPRASHFQETQYFGPGTRLLVL.